This TCR beta chain is drawn from a study of blood T cell repertoires in COVID-19. Across 24 US areas, participants ranged in age from about 18 to 90 years. Using immunoSEQ multiplex PCR, the repertoire was profiled, and TCRdb retains in-frame clones only, with some absent. This table has 60,000 to 70,000 clones, more than 75% appearing once. Trimming removed 0 bases from V and 4 bases from J, with 9 bases in between. Looked up from germline, CDR1 is LGHDT and CDR2 is YNNKEL (reference sequence). CDR3 length: 14 residues. Sequencing was done on a sample of PBMCs or T cells enriched from blood (not recorded which). The J gene is TRBJ1-2, the V gene TRBV3-1 (or the pseudogene TRBV3-2); D unresolved. This TCR was recovered from a middle-aged woman who had recovered from COVID-19. The CDR3: CASSQDGHLYGYTF. As DNA, the CDR3 is TGTGCCAGCAGCCAAGATGGGCACCTCTATGGCTACACCTTC.